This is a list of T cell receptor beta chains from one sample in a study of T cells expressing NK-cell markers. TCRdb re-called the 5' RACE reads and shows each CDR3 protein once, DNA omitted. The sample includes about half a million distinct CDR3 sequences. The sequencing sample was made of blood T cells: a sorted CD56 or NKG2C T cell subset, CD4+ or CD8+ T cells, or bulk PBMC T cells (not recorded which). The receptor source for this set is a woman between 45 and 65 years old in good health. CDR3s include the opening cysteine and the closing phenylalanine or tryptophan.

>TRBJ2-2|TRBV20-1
CSASRTSGGLNTGELFF
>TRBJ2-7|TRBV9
CASSLRMSSYEQYF
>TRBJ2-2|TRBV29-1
CSVGSSSQANTGELFF
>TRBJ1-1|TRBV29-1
CSVWDGYTEAFF
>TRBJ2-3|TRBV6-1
CASSEWVGLSTGHHTQYF
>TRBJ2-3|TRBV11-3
CASSPGASGTLGTQYF
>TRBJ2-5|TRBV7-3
CASSLRGNLETQYF
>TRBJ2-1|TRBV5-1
CASQGTNEQFF
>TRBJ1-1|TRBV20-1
CSAEGTHMNTEAFF
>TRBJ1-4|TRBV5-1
CASSSTTTGEKLFF
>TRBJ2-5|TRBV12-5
CASGPVVETQYF
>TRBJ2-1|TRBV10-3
CAMTSGRDPLYNEQFF
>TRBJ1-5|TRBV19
CASSISISNQPQHF
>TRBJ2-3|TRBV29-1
CSVAGQGSDTQYF
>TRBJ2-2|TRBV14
CASSPLFRESRTGELFF
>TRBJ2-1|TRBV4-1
CASSRAAEGRGVQWEQFF
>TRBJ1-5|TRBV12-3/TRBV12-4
CASRLQGRAQHF
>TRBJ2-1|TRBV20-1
CSASPLQGRYNEQFF
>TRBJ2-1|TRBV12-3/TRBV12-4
CASSPVGLAGHNEQFF
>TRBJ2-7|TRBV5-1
CASSLLPGRSYEQYF
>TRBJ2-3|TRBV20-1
CSARPPSGRARSTDTQYF
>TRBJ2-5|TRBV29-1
CSVAGGFQETQYF
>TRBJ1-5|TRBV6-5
CASSPGTGLRNQPQHF
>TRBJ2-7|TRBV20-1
CSASITSGRLYEQYF
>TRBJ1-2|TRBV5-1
CASSWMDRAFGYTF
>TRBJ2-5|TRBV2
CATSRAGAMGETQYF
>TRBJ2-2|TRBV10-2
CASKGDPLTGELFF
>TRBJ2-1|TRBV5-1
CASSLPSLANEQFF
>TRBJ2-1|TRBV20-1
CSARFGGAAHNEQFF
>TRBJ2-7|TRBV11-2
CASSLSYSTYEQYF
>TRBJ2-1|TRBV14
CASSQDRGFSEQFF
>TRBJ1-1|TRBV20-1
CSARPPSRTEAFF
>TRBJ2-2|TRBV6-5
CASRIRAATSDTGELFF
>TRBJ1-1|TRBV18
CASLPRAGPLDINTEAFF
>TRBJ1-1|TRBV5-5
CASSLAAGVMNTEAFF
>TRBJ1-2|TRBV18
CASSETGVLLYGYTF
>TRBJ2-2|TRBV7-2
CASSFFPDGELFF
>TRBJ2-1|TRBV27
CASSLAGGPTYNEQFF
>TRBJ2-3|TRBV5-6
CASSLRQPSTDTQYF
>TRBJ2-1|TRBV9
CASSVWLENTNEQFF
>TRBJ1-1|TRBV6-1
CASSEIRTGSTEAFF
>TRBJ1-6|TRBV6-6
CASTFRSVPLHF
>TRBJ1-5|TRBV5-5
CASRQRQDQPQHF
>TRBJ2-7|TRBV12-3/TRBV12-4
CASSITRRDEQYF
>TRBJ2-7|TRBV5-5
CASSLEREGWYEQYF
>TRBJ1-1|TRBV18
CASSPREGREMNTEAFF
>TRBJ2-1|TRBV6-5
CASRSGTSGRRGNEQFF
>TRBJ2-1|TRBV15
CATSPGGSGINEQFF
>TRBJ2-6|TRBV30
CAWTRTRRVTANVLTF
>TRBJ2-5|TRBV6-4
CASTPGAGGMETQYF
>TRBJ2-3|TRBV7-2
CASSNRDTQYF
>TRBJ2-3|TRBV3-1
CASRRQSLSTDTQYF
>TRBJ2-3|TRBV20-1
CSGTDSGSSPDTQYF
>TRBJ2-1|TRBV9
CASSGGLAGKQFF
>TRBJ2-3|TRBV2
CASSARGQDTQYF
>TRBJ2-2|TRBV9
CASSVAHGELFF
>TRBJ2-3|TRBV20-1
CSAIVGASHVDTQYF
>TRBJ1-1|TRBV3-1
CASSQDLVSREAFF
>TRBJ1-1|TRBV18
CASSPVRGREAFF